This entry lists 27 T cell receptor beta chains sequenced from one sample in a study of blood T cell repertoires in COVID-19. Clones were sequenced by immunoSEQ multiplex PCR, and TCRdb holds only the in-frame ones, with some missing. The sample has over 200,000 clones, 85% seen once. The sample consisted of PBMCs or T cells enriched from blood (not recorded which). The receptors were gathered from a man in his forties who had recovered from COVID-19.

The chain links TRBV3-1 (or the pseudogene TRBV3-2) to TRBJ1-1; TRBD1 aligns across 11 bases. Germline V CDR1 and CDR2: LGHDT, YNNKEL (reference sequence). With V trimmed by 1 base and J by 4 bases, 11 bases remained unmatched. This CDR3 contains 18 residues. For the CDR3, the DNA is TGTGCCAGCAGCCAAGTTGGCGGGACAGGGGGTATGAGCACTGAAGCTTTCTTT. Protein: CASSQVGGTGGMSTEAFF.

CDR3 sequence (DNA): TGTGCCAGCAGTTACACGAGACAGGGGGCTATCACTGAAGCTTTCTTT. This translates into CASSYTRQGAITEAFF. The chain has TRBV6-5 and TRBJ1-1, with TRBD1 matching over 10 bases. The CDR3 has 16 residues. Germline values: CDR1 MNHEY, CDR2 SVGAGI. V lost 2 bases to trimming and J lost 4 bases; unmatched junction nucleotides: 7.

The V and J genes are TRBV11-3 and TRBJ2-3; 11 bases align to TRBD2. Germline assignment: CDR1 SGHNT and CDR2 YENEEA. Trimming at V came to 2 bases and at J to 4 bases, leaving 5 bases not matched to a gene. The CDR3 sequence is 16 residues long. The CDR3 region is CASSLIAGGIADTQYF. The DNA for the CDR3 is TGTGCCAGCAGCTTAATAGCGGGAGGGATAGCAGATACGCAGTATTTT. The full variable domain, with the rest looked up from reference TRBV11-3 and TRBJ2-3, is EAGVVQSPRYKIIEKKQPVAFWCNPISGHNTLYWYLQNLGQGPELLIRYENEEAVDDSQLPKDRFSAERLKGVDSTLKIQPAELGDSAVYLCASSLIAGGIADTQYFGPGTRLTVL.

The chain uses TRBV21-1 and TRBJ2-7; the table's D gene call, TRBD2, was not cross checked with the DNA. TRBV21-1 is a recognized pseudogene. The CDR3 is made up of 19 amino acids. The CDR3 reads CASSKEGLAGAPRSYEQYF. The CDR3 DNA is TGTGCCAGCAGCAAAGAGGGACTAGCGGGAGCTCCTCGCTCCTACGAGCAGTACTTC.

This chain joins TRBV29-1 and TRBJ2-7; D ambiguous. The CDR3 runs 14 residues. Per germline, CDR1 SQVTM and CDR2 ANQGSEA. V was cut by 0 bases and J by 3 bases, with 12 bases left in between. CDR3 DNA: TGCAGCGTTGAAGAAGGTGGGCCTGGCTACGAGCAGTACTTC. Translating it yields CSVEEGGPGYEQYF.

The J gene is TRBJ2-1, the V gene TRBV5-1; possibly TRBD2 for D (6 bases). CDR3 size: 15 residues. CDR1 SGHRS and CDR2 YFSETQ come from the germline V gene. The ends were cut back, 0 bases at V and 5 bases at J, with 12 bases in the middle. This chain's CDR3 is CASSLVAGLHNEQFF. For the CDR3, the DNA is TGCGCCAGCAGCTTGGTGGCGGGATTGCACAATGAGCAGTTCTTC.

The V and J genes are TRBV5-1 and TRBJ2-7, with a possible D match to TRBD2 (5 bases). This CDR3 has 14 amino acids. Trimming shortened V by 2 bases and J by 3 bases, and 12 bases separated the two germline ends. Germline V gene sequence: CDR1 SGHRS, CDR2 YFSETQ. CDR3 coding DNA: TGCGCCAGCAGCTTTCGTGGGGAGAGCTACGAGCAGTACTTC. Translation gives CASSFRGESYEQYF.

There are a few counts of this clone. The chain employs TRBV27 and TRBJ2-1; 11 bases line up with TRBD2. Unmatched junction bases numbered 6, after V lost 3 bases and J lost 8 bases. The CDR3 has 15 residues. Germline assignment: CDR1 MNHEY and CDR2 SMNVEV (reference sequence). The DNA of the CDR3 is TGTGCCAGCAGTTTGAGACTAGCGGGATCGGATGAGCAGTTCTTC. This sequence encodes CASSLRLAGSDEQFF.

The chain links TRBV5-1 to TRBJ2-3; no clear D. Germline CDR1 reads SGHRS; CDR2 reads YFSETQ. The V end was cut by 0 bases, the J end by 2 bases, with 7 bases between. This CDR3 is built from 14 residues. CDR3 loop: CASSLGPTTDTQYF. In DNA form, the CDR3 reads TGCGCCAGCAGCTTGGGCCCTACCACAGATACGCAGTATTTT.

The J gene is TRBJ2-3, the V gene TRBV7-8, with a tentative D call TRBD1 (5 bases). V was pared by 5 bases and J by 2 bases, with 17 bases between. Germline CDR1 SGHVS, CDR2 FQNEAQ. The length of the CDR3 is 16 residues. The CDR3 DNA sequence: TGTGCCAGCAGCACCTGGGGCACAGAAGCCACAGATACGCAGTATTTT. Residues: CASSTWGTEATDTQYF.

This clone was seen a single time. The chain carries TRBV7-2 and TRBJ2-2; a weak D match, TRBD1 (6 bases). The CDR3 has 13 residues. Between the trimmed V and J ends, which lost 6 bases and 7 bases, there was a span of 12 bases. CDR1 is SGHTA and CDR2 is FQGNSA in the germline V gene. Here the CDR3 reads CASSKGGVGELFF. CDR3 in DNA: TGTGCCAGCAGTAAAGGGGGAGTCGGGGAGCTGTTTTTT.

This chain connects TRBV28 to TRBJ2-7, with 9 bases fitting TRBD1. Germline assignment: CDR1 MDHEN and CDR2 SYDVKM. The CDR3 consists of 14 residues. V lost 6 bases to trimming and J lost 5 bases; unmatched junction nucleotides: 8. The CDR3 DNA sequence: TGTGCCAGCAGCTCCGGGACAGGGAAAAACGAGCAGTACTTC. Protein product: CASSSGTGKNEQYF.

This sequence joins TRBV9 and TRBJ2-1; 13 positions match TRBD2. With 0 bases clipped from V and 7 bases from J, the junction kept 10 bases outside the gene matches. The germline gives CDR1 SGDLS, CDR2 YYNGEE. The CDR3 has 18 residues. DNA of the CDR3: TGTGCCAGCAGCGTAGAACCATATCCGACTAGCGGGGGGAATGAGCAGTTCTTC. This translates into CASSVEPYPTSGGNEQFF.

The chain carries TRBV2 and TRBJ1-2; tentative D call: TRBD1 (5 bases). Germline-derived CDR1 and CDR2 are SNHLY and FYNNEI. This CDR3 spans 15 amino acids. Deletions cut 6 bases from V and 1 base from J, with 15 bases between. The CDR3 loop reads CASRTTGIVNYGYTF. In DNA form, the CDR3 reads TGTGCCAGCAGGACAACAGGAATAGTTAACTATGGCTACACCTTC.

The rearrangement uses TRBV18 and TRBJ2-1; 10 nucleotides match TRBD2. Per germline, CDR1 KGHSH and CDR2 LQKENI. This CDR3 is 16 amino acids long. After removal of 3 bases from V and 4 bases from J, the junction contained 6 bases not matched to a gene. CDR3 DNA sequence: TGTGCCAGCTCACCTTACACTAGCGGGATTTACAATGAGCAGTTCTTC. Translated: CASSPYTSGIYNEQFF.

CDR3 sequence: CASSAQGLSYTF. As DNA, the CDR3 is TGTGCCAGCAGTGCACAGGGGTTAAGCTACACCTTC. The rearrangement joins TRBV6-4 to TRBJ1-2; 7 positions match TRBD1. V gave up 4 bases and J gave up 9 bases; unmatched junction bases: 5. The germline CDR1 and CDR2 sequences are MRHNA and SNTAGT. The CDR3 loop spans 12 amino acids.

The CDR3, as DNA: TGTGCCAGCAGTTACACACAGGGCCTTGAAGCTTTCTTT. Protein: CASSYTQGLEAFF. The rearrangement uses TRBV6-5 and TRBJ1-1, with a weak D call TRBD1 (6 bases). Trimming cost V 2 bases and J 7 bases, with 11 bases left between them. The CDR3 is made up of 13 amino acids. CDR1 and CDR2 (germline): MNHEY, SVGAGI.

J is TRBJ1-2 and V is TRBV2; TRBD1 is a possible D gene (5 bases). Germline assignment: CDR1 SNHLY and CDR2 FYNNEI. With 2 bases removed from V and 2 bases from J, the gap between germline ends came to 9 bases. This CDR3 is built from 14 residues. CDR3 amino acids: CASSELKGNYGYTF. The CDR3 coding sequence is TGTGCCAGCAGTGAACTTAAGGGGAACTATGGCTACACCTTC.

The chain employs TRBV24-1 and TRBJ2-1, with 8 nucleotides matching TRBD2. V lost 4 bases, J lost 0 bases, and 4 bases stayed unmatched. The CDR3 sequence is 16 residues long. Germline CDR1 and CDR2: KGHDR and SFDVKD. This chain's CDR3 is CATSEGTSDSYNEQFF. CDR3 DNA: TGTGCCACCAGTGAAGGGACTAGTGACTCCTACAATGAGCAGTTCTTC.

The rearrangement joins TRBV10-2 to TRBJ1-6; perhaps TRBD1 as D (5 bases). Trimming took 5 bases from V and 4 from J, leaving 12 bases between them. CDR1 and CDR2 from the germline V gene are WSHSY and SAAADI. The CDR3 sequence is 15 residues long. The CDR3 reads CASSLYQGYNSPLHF. For the CDR3, the DNA is TGCGCCAGCAGTCTTTATCAGGGTTATAATTCACCCCTCCACTTT.

V is TRBV4-2 and J is TRBJ2-4; TRBD2 is a possible D gene (5 bases). Trimming left V 5 bases short and J 0 bases short, with 17 bases between. The CDR3 is 17 residues long. CDR1 and CDR2 from the germline V gene are LGHNA and YNFKEQ. DNA of the CDR3: TGTGCCAGCAGCACCGACCCCGCAGGACTAGCCAAAAACATTCAGTACTTC. This encodes CASSTDPAGLAKNIQYF.

V and J are TRBV25-1 and TRBJ2-7; D is possibly TRBD1 (5 bases). The length of the CDR3 is 11 residues. The V end lost 5 bases, the J end lost 7 bases, and 9 bases lay between the germline ends. The germline V gene encodes CDR1 MGHDK and CDR2 SYGVNS. The CDR3 nucleotides read TGTGCCAGCAGTCAGTCAGGGGAGCAGTACTTC. Its translation: CASSQSGEQYF.

The gene calls are TRBV10-2 and TRBJ1-3; a possible D gene is TRBD1 (6 bases). CDR1 is WSHSY and CDR2 is SAAADI in the germline V gene. The CDR3 has 15 residues. V was clipped by 2 bases and J by 4 bases, with 12 bases between them. This chain's CDR3 is CASSEPQGAGNTIYF. CDR3 coding DNA: TGCGCCAGCAGTGAGCCACAGGGTGCCGGAAACACCATATATTTT.

The chain carries TRBV3-1 (or the pseudogene TRBV3-2) and TRBJ1-1; possibly TRBD1 for D (5 bases). Germline V gene data show CDR1 as LGHDT and CDR2 as YNNKEL (reference sequence). The CDR3 consists of 12 residues. Trimming left V 3 bases short and J 9 bases short, with 11 bases between. The CDR3 sequence: CASSQRQGKAFF. DNA of the CDR3: TGTGCCAGCAGCCAGAGGCAGGGTAAAGCTTTCTTT.

The V gene is TRBV4-3, the J gene TRBJ2-3, with D maybe TRBD2 (5 bases). Germline loops: CDR1 LGHNA, CDR2 YSLEER. CDR3 size: 15 residues. With 1 base removed from V and 2 bases from J, the gap between germline ends came to 10 bases. Written as DNA, the CDR3 is TGCGCCAGCAGCCAAGGGACGGGAATCACAGATACGCAGTATTTT. Protein sequence: CASSQGTGITDTQYF.

The chain uses TRBV28 and TRBJ1-4; TRBD1 agrees at 8 bases. This CDR3 has 15 amino acids. Germline V gene data show CDR1 as MDHEN and CDR2 as SYDVKM. V shed 2 bases, J shed 10 bases, and the junction held 9 bases outside the gene matches. The DNA of the CDR3 is TGTGCCAGCAGTTTAATCTCCAGGGGGCGGCGAAAACTGTTTTTT. Translated: CASSLISRGRRKLFF.

The chain uses TRBV5-1 and TRBJ2-7; tentative D call: TRBD2 (5 bases). CDR3 size: 13 residues. Trimming removed 2 bases from V and 3 bases from J, with 9 bases in between. Germline CDR1 reads SGHRS; CDR2 reads YFSETQ. The CDR3 region is CASSFGEFYEQYF. In DNA, the CDR3 is TGCGCCAGCAGCTTCGGGGAGTTCTACGAGCAGTACTTC.